The 8 T cell receptor beta chains below all came from one sample that was sequenced in a study of T cell repertoires in cytomegalovirus infection (dated by TCRdb to between 2019 and 2020). For sequencing, an Illumina HiSeq 1500 was employed. TCRdb took the public reads, trimmed them with fastp at Q25, ran MiXCR for clone calling and kept in-frame beta chains. Rows with one shared CDR3 protein collapse into an entry with the most common genes and DNA. The sample table contains a few hundred thousand distinct CDR3 sequences; only one count was recorded for almost 40% of them. Of the sample, 48% falls within the top ten clones. In the paper's terms, the treatment or condition label means: in vitro stimulation with specific CMV peptide epitopes to enrich CMV-specific T cells. The antigens for these receptors are not known. The sequencing used cultured PBMCs, collected from culture after CMV antigen stimulation. These receptors were obtained from a human donor in good health (CMV status not recorded). Some clones in this sample may be carry-over from other donors' samples.

The V call is TRBV2, the J call TRBJ2-3, with D perhaps TRBD1 (6 bases). This CDR3 is built from 15 residues. CDR1 SNHLY and CDR2 FYNNEI come from the germline V gene. V was trimmed by 2 bases and J by 4 bases, leaving 13 bases between them. CDR3 sequence: CASSERSRGSDTQYF. The CDR3 region has the DNA TGTGCCAGCAGTGAAAGGAGCAGGGGATCAGATACGCAGTATTTT. Together with reference TRBV2 and TRBJ2-3, the CDR3 gives the full variable domain: EPEVTQTPSHQVTQMGQEVILRCVPISNHLYFYWYRQILGQKVEFLVSFYNNEISEKSEIFDDQFSVERPDGSNFTLKIRSTKLEDSAMYFCASSERSRGSDTQYFGPGTRLTVL.

In its sample, this clonotype was seen many times. This chain links TRBV7-6 with TRBJ2-5; TRBD1 aligns across 11 bases. The V gene end was trimmed by 8 bases and the J gene end by 1 base; junction bases not matched to a gene: 9. Germline lookup yields CDR1 SGHVS and CDR2 FNYEAQ. CDR3 length: 16 residues. CDR3 residues: CASGQGANGFQETQYF. The DNA for the CDR3 is TGTGCCAGCGGACAGGGGGCGAACGGGTTCCAAGAGACCCAGTACTTC. The full variable domain, in which reference TRBV7-6 and TRBJ2-5 provide the parts outside the CDR3, is GAGVSQSPRYKVTKRGQDVALRCDPISGHVSLYWYRQALGQGPEFLTYFNYEAQQDKSGLPNDRFSAERPEGSISTLTIQRTEQRDSAMYRCASGQGANGFQETQYFGPGTRLLVL.

Only a few counts were recorded for this clonotype. V usage is TRBV7-2 and J usage is TRBJ2-3, with a possible D match to TRBD2 (7 bases). Trimming took 5 bases from V and 4 from J, leaving 19 bases between them. The CDR3 is made up of 16 amino acids. Germline assignment: CDR1 SGHTA and CDR2 FQGNSA. CDR3 in DNA: TGTGCCAGCAGCCCCCTTTATGGGGGGGCACCAGATACGCAGTATTTT. Translated: CASSPLYGGAPDTQYF.

The CDR3 DNA follows: TGCAGTGCTAGCTACAGGGCGGGCTATGGCTACACCTTC. Encoded protein: CSASYRAGYGYTF. This sequence joins TRBV20-1 and TRBJ1-2; D perhaps matches TRBD1 (6 bases). Germline V gives CDR1 DFQATT, CDR2 SNEGSKA (reference sequence). The CDR3 sequence is 13 residues long. Trimming removed 3 bases from V and 4 bases from J, with 12 bases in between.

This clonotype was observed a few times. The chain combines TRBV11-2 with TRBJ2-3, with D hard to call. V lost 5 bases, J lost 3 bases, and 12 bases lay in between. This CDR3 is built from 14 residues. The V gene's germline CDR1 is SGHAT and CDR2 FQNNGV. The CDR3 loop is CASSPPWVTDTQYF. The CDR3, as DNA: TGTGCCAGCAGCCCGCCTTGGGTGACAGATACGCAGTATTTT.

This clonotype was seen a few times. This sequence joins TRBV7-9 and TRBJ2-3, with 13 bases lining up with TRBD2. Germline CDR1 SEHNR, CDR2 FQNEAQ (reference sequence). CDR3 length equals 15 residues. V gave up 11 bases and J gave up 4 bases; unmatched junction bases: 9. Here the CDR3 reads CALVPGLAGPDTQYF. The DNA for the CDR3 is TGTGCCCTCGTACCGGGACTAGCGGGGCCAGATACGCAGTATTTT.

V usage is TRBV6-8 and J usage is TRBJ2-3; D gene ambiguous. The V end lost 6 bases, the J end lost 4 bases, and 11 bases lay between the germline ends. The CDR3 has 13 residues. Germline CDR1 is MNHGY and CDR2 is SAAAGT. The CDR3 DNA is TGTGCCAGCAGCCCGGCGGCCCCAGATACGCAGTATTTT. The encoded protein is CASSPAAPDTQYF.

The genes are TRBV4-3 and TRBJ2-7; no firm D call. CDR3 size: 14 residues. Germline CDR1 LGHNA, CDR2 YSLEER. V was shortened by 0 bases and J by 1 base, with 7 bases between the two germline ends. The CDR3 DNA reads as TGCGCCAGCAGCCAAGAGGTGGTTTCCTACGAGCAGTACTTC. Encoded protein: CASSQEVVSYEQYF.